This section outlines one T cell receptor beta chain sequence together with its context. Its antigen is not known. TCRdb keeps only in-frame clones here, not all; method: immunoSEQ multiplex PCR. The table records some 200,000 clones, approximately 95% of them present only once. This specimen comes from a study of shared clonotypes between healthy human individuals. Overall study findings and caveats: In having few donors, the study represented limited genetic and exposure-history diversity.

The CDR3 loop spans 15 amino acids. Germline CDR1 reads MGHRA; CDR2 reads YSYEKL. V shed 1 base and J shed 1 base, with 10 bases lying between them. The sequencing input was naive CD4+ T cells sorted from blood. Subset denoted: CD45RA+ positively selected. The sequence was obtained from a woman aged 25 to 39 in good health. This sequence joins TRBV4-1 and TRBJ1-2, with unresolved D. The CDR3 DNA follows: TGCGCCAGCAGCCAAGGATCAGACATTAACTATGGCTACACCTTC. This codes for CASSQGSDINYGYTF.